The clone carrying this T cell receptor (beta chain) was counted only a few times. Some clones are missing from TCRdb's copy, which holds only in-frame ones; the method was immunoSEQ multiplex PCR. This table has about 75,000 clones, 80% to 95% appearing once. Trimming shortened V by 3 bases and J by 7 bases, and 10 bases separated the two germline ends. CDR1 is MNHNS, CDR2 SASEGT, per germline. This CDR3 has 14 amino acids. This entry belongs to a study of T cell changes during pregnancy in multiple sclerosis. The V gene is TRBV6-1, the J gene TRBJ1-6, with D possibly matching TRBD1 (6 bases). This clonotype was sampled from a female donor with multiple sclerosis, enrolled in a pregnancy study. Material: CD4+ T cells from peripheral blood mononuclear cells, obtained before pregnancy. The CDR3 nucleotides read TGTGCCAGCAGTGATCGGCAGGGGAATTCACCCCTCCACTTT. This encodes CASSDRQGNSPLHF.